This T cell receptor beta chain is drawn from a study of cytomegalovirus exposure and HLA in healthy donors. PCR involved 60 Vbeta and 13 Jbeta primers. Here immunoSEQ multiplex PCR was the method, and the copy in TCRdb shows in-frame clones only, minus some. The repertoire has more than 130,000 clones, 70% to 85% of them found once; the top ten carry 4.1%. The CDR3 is 17 residues long. In germline, CDR1 is SGHRS, CDR2 YFSETQ. V lost 3 bases to trimming and J lost 4 bases; unmatched junction nucleotides: 12. The rearrangement links TRBV5-1 to TRBJ2-1, with 8 bases matching TRBD2. The sequenced sample consisted of PBMCs. This TCR derives from a middle-aged man in good health and CMV-seropositive. CDR3 coding DNA: TGCGCCAGCAGCTCCTTAACCGGGACTAGAGGGTACAATGAGCAGTTCTTC. Translating it yields CASSSLTGTRGYNEQFF.